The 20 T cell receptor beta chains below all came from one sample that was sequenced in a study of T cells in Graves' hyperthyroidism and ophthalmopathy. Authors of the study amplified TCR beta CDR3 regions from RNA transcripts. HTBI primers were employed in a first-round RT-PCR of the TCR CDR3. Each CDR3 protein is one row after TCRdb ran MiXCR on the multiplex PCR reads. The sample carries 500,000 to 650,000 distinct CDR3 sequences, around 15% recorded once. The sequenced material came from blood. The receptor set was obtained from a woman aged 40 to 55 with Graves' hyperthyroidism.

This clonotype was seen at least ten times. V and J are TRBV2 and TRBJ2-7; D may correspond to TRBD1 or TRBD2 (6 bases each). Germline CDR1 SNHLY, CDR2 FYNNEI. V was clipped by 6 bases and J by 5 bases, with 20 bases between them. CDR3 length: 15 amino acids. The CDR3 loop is CASSPEDRRRDEQYF. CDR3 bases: TGTGCCAGCAGCCCAGAGGACAGACGGAGGGACGAGCAGTACTTC.

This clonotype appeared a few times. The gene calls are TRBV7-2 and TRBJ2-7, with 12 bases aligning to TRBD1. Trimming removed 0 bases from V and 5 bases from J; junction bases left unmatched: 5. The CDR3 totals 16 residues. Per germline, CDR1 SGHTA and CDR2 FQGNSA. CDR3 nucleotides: TGTGCCAGCAGCTTAGCTGGGACAGGGGGCCCAGACGAGCAGTACTTC. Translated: CASSLAGTGGPDEQYF.

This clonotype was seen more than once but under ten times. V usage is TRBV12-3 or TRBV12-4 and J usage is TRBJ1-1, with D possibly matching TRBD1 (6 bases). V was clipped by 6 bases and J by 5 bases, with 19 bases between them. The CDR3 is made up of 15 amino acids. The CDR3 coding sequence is TGTGCCAGCAGCAATCTAGTTACGGACAGAACTGAAGCTTTCTTT. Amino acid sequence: CASSNLVTDRTEAFF.

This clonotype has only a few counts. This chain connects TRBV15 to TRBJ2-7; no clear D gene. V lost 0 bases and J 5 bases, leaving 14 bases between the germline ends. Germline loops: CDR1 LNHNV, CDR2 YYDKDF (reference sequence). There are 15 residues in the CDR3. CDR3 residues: CATSRDLNSKDEQYF. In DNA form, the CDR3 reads TGTGCCACCAGCAGAGATCTGAACTCCAAGGACGAGCAGTACTTC.

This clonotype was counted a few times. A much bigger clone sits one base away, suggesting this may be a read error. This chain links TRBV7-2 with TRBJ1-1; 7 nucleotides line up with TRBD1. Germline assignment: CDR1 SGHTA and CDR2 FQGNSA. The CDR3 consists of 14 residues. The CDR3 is CASSPNTGAGEASF. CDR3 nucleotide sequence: TGTGCCAGCAGCCCAAACACAGGGGCGGGTGAAGCTTCCTTT. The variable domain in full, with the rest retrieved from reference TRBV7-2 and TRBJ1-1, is GAGVSQSPSNKVTEKGKDVELRCDPISGHTALYWYRQSLGQGLEFLIYFQGNSAPDKSGLPSDRFSAERTGGSVSTLTIQRTQQEDSAVYLCASSPNTGAGEASFGQGTRLTVV.

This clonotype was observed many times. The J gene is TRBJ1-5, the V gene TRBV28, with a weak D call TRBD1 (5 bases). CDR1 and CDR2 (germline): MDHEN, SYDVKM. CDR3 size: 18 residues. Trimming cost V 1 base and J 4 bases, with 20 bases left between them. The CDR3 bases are TGTGCCAGCAGTTTATCATTGAGTTGGGGCGGGAGAAATCAGCCCCAGCATTTT. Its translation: CASSLSLSWGGRNQPQHF.

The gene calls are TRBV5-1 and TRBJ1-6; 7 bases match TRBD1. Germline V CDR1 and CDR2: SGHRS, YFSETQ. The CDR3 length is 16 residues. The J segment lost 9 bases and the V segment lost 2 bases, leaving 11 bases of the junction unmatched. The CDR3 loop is CASSLTQGVDGSPLHF. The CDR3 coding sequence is TGCGCCAGCAGCTTAACTCAGGGGGTGGACGGTTCACCCCTCCACTTT. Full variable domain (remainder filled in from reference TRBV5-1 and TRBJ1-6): KAGVTQTPRYLIKTRGQQVTLSCSPISGHRSVSWYQQTPGQGLQFLFEYFSETQRNKGNFPGRFSGRQFSNSRSEMNVSTLELGDSALYLCASSLTQGVDGSPLHFGNGTRLTVT.

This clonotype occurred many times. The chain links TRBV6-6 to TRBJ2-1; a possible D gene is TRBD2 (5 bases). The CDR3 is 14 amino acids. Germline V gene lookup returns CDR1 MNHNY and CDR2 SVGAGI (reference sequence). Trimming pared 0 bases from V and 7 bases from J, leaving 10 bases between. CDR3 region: CASSYSLGINEQFF. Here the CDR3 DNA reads TGTGCCAGCAGTTACTCACTAGGGATTAATGAGCAGTTCTTC.

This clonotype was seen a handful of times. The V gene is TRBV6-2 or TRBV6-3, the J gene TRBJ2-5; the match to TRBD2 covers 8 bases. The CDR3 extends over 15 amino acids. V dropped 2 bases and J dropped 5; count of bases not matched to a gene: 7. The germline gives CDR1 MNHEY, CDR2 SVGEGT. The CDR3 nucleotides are TGTGCCAGCAGTTACGGAGCGGGAGTACACGAGACCCAGTACTTC. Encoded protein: CASSYGAGVHETQYF.

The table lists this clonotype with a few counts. The CDR3 is CSVCPTGMNTEAFF. In nucleotides, the CDR3 is TGCAGCGTGTGCCCTACAGGGATGAACACTGAAGCTTTCTTT. The rearrangement links TRBV29-1 to TRBJ1-1, with D maybe TRBD1 (6 bases). Trimming cost V 6 bases and J 0 bases, with 14 bases left between them. The V gene's germline CDR1 is SQVTM and CDR2 ANQGSEA. CDR3 size: 14 residues.

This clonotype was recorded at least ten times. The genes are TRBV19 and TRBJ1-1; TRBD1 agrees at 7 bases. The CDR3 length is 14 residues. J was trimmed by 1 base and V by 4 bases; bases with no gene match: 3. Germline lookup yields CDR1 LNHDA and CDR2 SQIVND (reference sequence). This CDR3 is CASSTRDRNTEAFF. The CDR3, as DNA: TGTGCCAGTAGTACAAGGGACAGGAACACTGAAGCTTTCTTT.

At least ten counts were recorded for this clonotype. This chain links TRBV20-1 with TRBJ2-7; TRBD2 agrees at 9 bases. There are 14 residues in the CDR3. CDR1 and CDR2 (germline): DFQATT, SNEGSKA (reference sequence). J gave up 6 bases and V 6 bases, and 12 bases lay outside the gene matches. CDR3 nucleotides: TGCAGTGCCAACCGACCGGGACTAGCTGGCGAGCAGTACTTC. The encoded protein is CSANRPGLAGEQYF.

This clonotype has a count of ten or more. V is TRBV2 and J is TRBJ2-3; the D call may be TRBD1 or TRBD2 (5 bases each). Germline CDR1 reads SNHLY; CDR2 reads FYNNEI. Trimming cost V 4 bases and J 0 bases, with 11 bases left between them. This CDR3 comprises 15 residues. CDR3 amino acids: CASSAVGGSTDTQYF. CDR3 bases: TGTGCCAGCAGTGCCGTTGGGGGTAGCACAGATACGCAGTATTTT.

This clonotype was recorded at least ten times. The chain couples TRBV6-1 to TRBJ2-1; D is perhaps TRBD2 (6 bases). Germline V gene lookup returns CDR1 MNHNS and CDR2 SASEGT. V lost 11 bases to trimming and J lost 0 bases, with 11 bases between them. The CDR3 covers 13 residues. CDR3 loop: CASGVTSYNEQFF. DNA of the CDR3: TGTGCCTCGGGGGTCACCTCCTACAATGAGCAGTTCTTC.

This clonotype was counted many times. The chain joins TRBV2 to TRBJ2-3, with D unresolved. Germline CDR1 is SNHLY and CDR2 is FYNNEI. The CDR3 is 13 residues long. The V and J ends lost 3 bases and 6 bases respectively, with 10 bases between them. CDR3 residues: CASSEETRDTQYF. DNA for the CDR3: TGTGCCAGCAGTGAGGAGACTCGCGATACGCAGTATTTT.

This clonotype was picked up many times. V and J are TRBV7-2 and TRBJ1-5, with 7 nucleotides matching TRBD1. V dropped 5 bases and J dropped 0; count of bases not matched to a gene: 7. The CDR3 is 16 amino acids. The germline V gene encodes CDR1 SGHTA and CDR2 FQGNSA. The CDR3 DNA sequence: TGTGCCAGCAGCCCTGGGGGACAGAATAGCAATCAGCCCCAGCATTTT. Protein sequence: CASSPGGQNSNQPQHF.

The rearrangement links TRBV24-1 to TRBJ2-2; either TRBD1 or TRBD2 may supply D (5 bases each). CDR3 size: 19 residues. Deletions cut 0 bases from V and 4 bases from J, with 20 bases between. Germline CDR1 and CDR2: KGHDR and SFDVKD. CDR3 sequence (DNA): TGTGCCACCAGTGATTTGAATGGGATGGGGGTGGATGGCACCGGGGAGCTGTTTTTT. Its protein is CATSDLNGMGVDGTGELFF.

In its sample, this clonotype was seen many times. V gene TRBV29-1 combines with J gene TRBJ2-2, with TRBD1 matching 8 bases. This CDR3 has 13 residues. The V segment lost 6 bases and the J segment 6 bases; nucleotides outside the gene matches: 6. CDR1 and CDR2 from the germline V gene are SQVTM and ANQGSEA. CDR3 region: CSVGGQGPGELFF. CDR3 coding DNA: TGCAGCGTAGGAGGACAGGGCCCCGGGGAGCTGTTTTTT.

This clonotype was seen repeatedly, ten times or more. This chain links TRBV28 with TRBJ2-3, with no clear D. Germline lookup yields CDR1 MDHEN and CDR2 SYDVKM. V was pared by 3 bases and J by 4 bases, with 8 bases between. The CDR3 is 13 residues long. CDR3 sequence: CASSLIPPDTQYF. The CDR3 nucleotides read TGTGCCAGCAGTTTGATTCCCCCAGATACGCAGTATTTT.

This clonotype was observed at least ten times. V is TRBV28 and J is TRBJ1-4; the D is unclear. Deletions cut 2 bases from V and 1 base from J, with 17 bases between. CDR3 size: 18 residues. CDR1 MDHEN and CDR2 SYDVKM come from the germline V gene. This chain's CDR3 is CASSLDPPAAVTNEKLFF. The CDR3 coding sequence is TGTGCCAGCAGTTTAGACCCTCCTGCGGCGGTAACTAATGAAAAACTGTTTTTT.